This T cell receptor (beta chain) was recovered during a study of T cell responses to AZD1222 COVID-19 vaccine (dated by TCRdb to about 2021). About the full investigation: TCR sequencing was performed for 230 to 250 trial participants, of whom approximately 200 were given two doses of AZD1222 and some 26 were given two doses of MenACWY control vaccine. Trial participants were enrolled by age into 18-55, 56-69 and 70-plus year subgroups, with roughly 160, 29 and 62 TCR-sequenced participants respectively.

The CDR3 regions of human TCRbeta chains were subjected to immunosequencing. The study's processing was this. Repertoire TCRs were checked for matches against a reference library of SARS-CoV-2-specific TCRs that had been generated using the MIRA antigen-specificity platform. Breadth was defined as the fraction of unique TCRs that were SARS-CoV-2-associated, and depth was defined as the fraction of total T cells that were SARS-CoV-2-associated. Using the MIRA data, each spike-specific TCR was mapped to the spike region that the TCR reacts to and placed in a CD4 or CD8 class. Log10-transformed breadth and depth values were compared by one-way ANOVA with Sidak's multiple comparisons tests. The table was pulled from immuneACCESS by TCRdb, which kept in-frame rearrangements only. Such tables lose some clones; where checked, under half of the loss comes from unresolved V genes, and the rest has no known cause. The DNA gave D and trimming, while V, J and clone size come from that table. This sample holds 120,000 to 150,000 clones; about 82% were observed only once. The ten largest clones add up to approximately 5% of the sample.

Overall study outcomes, separate from this receptor: A significant rise in spike-specific TCR breadth and depth was observed after two AZD1222 doses relative to day 0 and relative to MenACWY recipients. Participants were mostly white British and included more females than males, and it was suggested by the authors that clonal diversity may have been underestimated. In the small 56-69-year group, the increase in depth fell short of significance, most likely because of low power. The vaccine-associated CD4 TCRs covered the entire spike protein, and the dominant responses fell in regions 160-218 and 743-854. Epitopes outside the regions mutated in the B.1.351 and B.1.1.7 variants were reportedly recognized by nearly half of the unique spike-specific TCRs. Conclusions about previously exposed vaccinees were limited because only 6 or 7 AZD1222 recipients were SARS-CoV-2 seropositive at baseline. No day 14 peak-response samples were available, so repertoires were characterized only after the peak T cell response.

With respect to this clone: What antigen it recognizes has not been identified. Within one base of it there is no much larger clone, and no base qualities were kept.

CDR1 and CDR2 are read off the germline V gene as SGHRS and YFSETQ. The CDR3 starts with the cysteine, ends with the phenylalanine, and has 15 residues. The DNA shown is the 45-base CDR3, in frame from base 1. Trimming at the junction amounts to 4 bases on V and 0 bases on J, and the germline ends lie 11 bases apart. The label giving this sample's time point can be read as: about 28 days (+/-7) after the second vaccine dose. AZD1222 recipients given second doses at about 4 weeks or at about 12 weeks were pooled, since spike-specific TCR depth and breadth were not found to differ between the two schedules. Samples from vaccinated people were obtained from the UK trials COV001 and COV002, which included a single-blind randomized controlled phase 2/3 trial of AZD1222 (ChAdOx1 nCoV-19) in healthy adults. For TCRbeta chain sequencing, PBMC samples from trial participants were taken at day 0 and at day 28 after the second dose.

The receptor chain draws on TRBV5-1 and TRBJ1-3; D gene: possibly TRBD1, on 5 matching bases. Here the sequenced sample was peripheral blood, taken 28 days after the second AZD1222 dose. The receptor was derived from an adult who received the AZD1222 COVID-19 vaccine. The CDR3 region: CASSRDSSSGNTIYF. The nucleotides are TGCGCCAGCAGCCGGGACTCATCCTCTGGAAACACCATATATTTT.